One and the same sample provided the 16 T cell receptor beta chains below, sequenced in a study of blood T cell repertoires in COVID-19. Method: immunoSEQ multiplex PCR; TCRdb's copy keeps in-frame clones and lacks some. The table shows a few hundred thousand clones, with approximately 83% occurring only once. Sequenced material: PBMCs or T cells enriched from blood (not recorded which). All receptors come from a man aged 50 to 60 who had recovered from COVID-19.

The V and J genes are TRBV4-2 and TRBJ2-7; 9 bases are a match to TRBD2. Germline V gene data show CDR1 as LGHNA and CDR2 as YNFKEQ. Germline trimming cut 2 bases from V and 3 bases from J; bases unmatched to any gene: 8. CDR3 length: 16 amino acids. The CDR3 region is CASSQSGTSPFYEQYF. In DNA form, the CDR3 reads TGTGCCAGCAGCCAATCCGGGACTAGCCCTTTCTACGAGCAGTACTTC.

This chain links TRBV28 with TRBJ2-1; a weak D match, TRBD1 (6 bases). In germline, CDR1 is MDHEN, CDR2 SYDVKM. The CDR3 has 11 amino acids. The ends were cut back, 5 bases at V and 12 bases at J, with 11 bases in the middle. The CDR3 loop is CASSVDRRQFF. The CDR3 DNA reads as TGTGCCAGCAGTGTGGACAGACGGCAGTTCTTC.

This rearrangement joins TRBV5-1 to TRBJ1-4, with TRBD1 matching 7 bases. Losses at the gene ends were 1 base for V and 0 bases for J; bases not matched to a gene: 6. Per the germline V gene, CDR1 is SGHRS and CDR2 is YFSETQ. The CDR3 extends over 17 amino acids. Written as DNA, the CDR3 is TGCGCCAGCAGCTTGTGGGCAGGGGGGACAACTAATGAAAAACTGTTTTTT. Amino acid sequence: CASSLWAGGTTNEKLFF.

The chain's CDR3 is CASSPPGLAGVVGTGELFF. CDR3 bases: TGTGCCAGCAGCCCACCGGGACTAGCGGGAGTGGTCGGCACCGGGGAGCTGTTTTTT. The rearrangement uses TRBV7-9 and TRBJ2-2, with 14 bases fitting TRBD2. This CDR3 contains 19 residues. Unmatched junction bases numbered 12, after V lost 5 bases and J lost 4 bases. The germline gives CDR1 SEHNR, CDR2 FQNEAQ (reference sequence).

DNA of the CDR3: TGTGCCAGCAGCTTAGTCGGTCGGGAGGGCCGACAAGAGACCCAGTACTTC. It translates to CASSLVGREGRQETQYF. The chain recombines TRBV7-2 with TRBJ2-5; 8 positions match TRBD2. Germline CDR1 is SGHTA and CDR2 is FQGNSA. The length of the CDR3 is 17 residues. Trimming took 1 base from V and 2 from J; bases not matched to a gene: 9.

V is TRBV7-3 and J is TRBJ2-1, with 9 bases aligning to TRBD1. V lost 5 bases to trimming and J lost 9 bases; unmatched junction nucleotides: 8. Germline V gene sequence: CDR1 SGHTA, CDR2 FQGTGA. This CDR3 is built from 14 residues. For the CDR3, the DNA is TGTGCCAGCAGCCTGGGACAGGGACGAGGTGAGCAGTTCTTC. Amino acid sequence: CASSLGQGRGEQFF.

The chain joins TRBV24-1 to TRBJ2-2; D gene unclear. The V gene lost 0 bases and the J gene lost 4 bases, with 14 bases spanning the gap. The CDR3 loop spans 17 amino acids. CDR1 and CDR2 from the germline V gene are KGHDR and SFDVKD. The CDR3 DNA sequence: TGTGCCACCAGTGATTTGATCGGCTCCTCGGGCACCGGGGAGCTGTTTTTT. It codes for CATSDLIGSSGTGELFF.

The V gene is TRBV11-3, the J gene TRBJ2-5; TRBD2 aligns across 10 bases. Per germline, CDR1 SGHNT and CDR2 YENEEA. V gave up 5 bases and J gave up 7 bases; unmatched junction bases: 10. The CDR3 length is 15 residues. In DNA, the CDR3 is TGTGCCAGCAGCGCCGGCGAGCGGGGGGGTTGGACCCAGTACTTC. This sequence encodes CASSAGERGGWTQYF. Variable domain in full (rest from reference TRBV11-3 and TRBJ2-5): EAGVVQSPRYKIIEKKQPVAFWCNPISGHNTLYWYLQNLGQGPELLIRYENEEAVDDSQLPKDRFSAERLKGVDSTLKIQPAELGDSAVYLCASSAGERGGWTQYFGPGTRLLVL.

The chain uses TRBV6-5 and TRBJ2-7; the match to TRBD1 covers 10 bases. CDR3 size: 13 residues. Germline values: CDR1 MNHEY, CDR2 SVGAGI. V trimming: 5 bases; J trimming: 4 bases; junction bases outside the gene matches: 2. The CDR3 protein is CASSRDRGYEQYF. The CDR3 DNA reads as TGTGCCAGCAGTCGGGACAGGGGTTACGAGCAGTACTTC.

The rearrangement joins TRBV4-2 to TRBJ1-5; D is possibly TRBD1 (6 bases). Trimming took off 0 bases at V and 5 bases at J, with 11 bases between the two ends. The germline gives CDR1 LGHNA, CDR2 YNFKEQ. CDR3 length: 15 residues. The CDR3 region has the DNA TGTGCCAGCAGCCAAGATGGGGGGGCAGATCAGCCCCAGCATTTT. It codes for CASSQDGGADQPQHF.

The rearrangement joins TRBV11-2 to TRBJ2-7; 10 bases match TRBD1. The germline V gene encodes CDR1 SGHAT and CDR2 FQNNGV. V lost 6 bases and J lost 6; bases outside the gene matches: 11. This CDR3 region has 15 residues. The CDR3 DNA is TGTGCCAGCAGTTCTCCCGGGACAGGGGATCCCGAGCAGTACTTC. This gives the protein CASSSPGTGDPEQYF.

The chain links TRBV7-2 to TRBJ1-3, with D possibly matching TRBD1 (6 bases). From germline, CDR1 is SGHTA and CDR2 FQGNSA. This CDR3 has 14 residues. V was trimmed by 2 bases and J by 2 bases, leaving 7 bases between them. The CDR3 DNA sequence: TGTGCCAGCAGCTTAACAGGGCCTGGAAACACCATATATTTT. Translation: CASSLTGPGNTIYF.

This sequence joins TRBV19 and TRBJ2-1, with 14 bases that match TRBD2. Germline V lookup: CDR1 LNHDA, CDR2 SQIVND (reference sequence). After removal of 6 bases from V and 10 bases from J, the junction contained 5 bases not matched to a gene. The CDR3 loop spans 14 amino acids. The CDR3 region is CASRTSGRVGEQFF. CDR3 bases: TGTGCCAGTAGGACTAGCGGGAGGGTCGGAGAGCAGTTCTTC.

The chain uses TRBV9 and TRBJ2-2; a weak D match, TRBD1 (6 bases). The CDR3 spans 15 residues. The V end was cut by 2 bases, the J end by 4 bases, with 12 bases between. Germline-derived CDR1 and CDR2 are SGDLS and YYNGEE. The CDR3 nucleotides are TGTGCCAGCAGCGTGAGAGGGGGTACCACCGGGGAGCTGTTTTTT. This encodes CASSVRGGTTGELFF.

The chain carries TRBV6-5 and TRBJ1-2; D is unclear. The germline CDR1 and CDR2 sequences are MNHEY and SVGAGI. Deletions cut 10 bases from V and 2 bases from J, with 14 bases between. The CDR3 runs 13 residues. The DNA of the CDR3 is TGTGCCACCGCGCGGCACCCCAACTATGGCTACACCTTC. The encoded protein is CATARHPNYGYTF.

This rearrangement joins TRBV11-2 to TRBJ1-1, with D tentatively TRBD1 (5 bases). The CDR3 has 15 residues. Trimming shortened V by 1 base and J by 0 bases, and 9 bases separated the two germline ends. Germline V gene lookup returns CDR1 SGHAT and CDR2 FQNNGV. The chain's CDR3 is CASSLGRGMNTEAFF. CDR3 DNA: TGTGCCAGCAGCTTAGGGAGGGGTATGAACACTGAAGCTTTCTTT.